A single sample is the source of the 27 T cell receptor beta chains below, sequenced in a study of T cells after somatic rescue of genetic block. TCRdb keeps only in-frame clones here, not all; method: immunoSEQ multiplex PCR. The sample contains tens of thousands of clones, approximately 91% of which appear only once. Sequencing was performed on peripheral blood mononuclear cells (PBMCs). The source of these receptors is a man aged 25 to 40.

The chain recombines TRBV7-6 with TRBJ1-5; 7 bases are shared with TRBD1. The V and J ends lost 5 bases and 5 bases, in that order; junction bases with no gene match: 9. Germline CDR1 and CDR2: SGHVS and FNYEAQ. The CDR3 has 15 residues. The CDR3 DNA reads as TGTGCCAGCAGCCCCCGACAGGGTAGTGATCAGCCCCAGCATTTT. Translated, it gives CASSPRQGSDQPQHF.

The rearrangement links TRBV6-1 to TRBJ1-4, with TRBD1 matching over 8 bases. Germline CDR1 MNHNS, CDR2 SASEGT. Trimming at V came to 4 bases and at J to 3 bases, leaving 7 bases not matched to a gene. This CDR3 spans 16 amino acids. CDR3 in amino acids: CASSVGRGPSNEKLFF. DNA for the CDR3: TGTGCCAGCAGTGTGGGCAGGGGGCCCTCTAATGAAAAACTGTTTTTT.

The CDR3: CASSWGTADIQYF. CDR3 DNA sequence: TGTGCCAGCAGCTGGGGGACAGCGGACATTCAGTACTTC. This rearrangement joins TRBV2 to TRBJ2-4, with 7 bases matching TRBD1. V was clipped by 6 bases and J by 8 bases; unmatched bases: 7. This CDR3 is 13 amino acids long. Per the germline V gene, CDR1 is SNHLY and CDR2 is FYNNEI.

The chain has TRBV5-1 and TRBJ1-2; the match to TRBD1 covers 8 bases. The CDR3 length is 16 residues. The V gene end was trimmed by 5 bases and the J gene end by 6 bases; junction bases not matched to a gene: 15. From germline, CDR1 is SGHRS and CDR2 YFSETQ. DNA of the CDR3: TGCGCCAGCAGTAGCTTGGGGTACCAGGGGGCGGATGGCTACACCTTC. It specifies CASSSLGYQGADGYTF. Looking up the rest from reference TRBV5-1 and TRBJ1-2 gives the full variable domain: KAGVTQTPRYLIKTRGQQVTLSCSPISGHRSVSWYQQTPGQGLQFLFEYFSETQRNKGNFPGRFSGRQFSNSRSEMNVSTLELGDSALYLCASSSLGYQGADGYTFGSGTRLTVV.

The V call is TRBV7-9, the J call TRBJ2-6; no reliable D call. The V gene lost 4 bases and the J gene lost 0 bases, with 4 bases spanning the gap. The CDR3 extends over 14 amino acids. Germline values: CDR1 SEHNR, CDR2 FQNEAQ (reference sequence). CDR3 amino acids: CASSSRSGANVLTF. In nucleotides, the CDR3 is TGTGCCAGCAGCTCGCGCTCTGGGGCCAACGTCCTGACTTTC.

This clone was seen just once. The CDR3 sequence: CASSPVGYNSPLHF. CDR3 DNA: TGCGCCAGCAGCCCCGTGGGCTATAATTCACCCCTCCACTTT. V is TRBV5-1 and J is TRBJ1-6; D unresolved. Trimming took off 4 bases at V and 3 bases at J, with 8 bases between the two ends. Per germline, CDR1 SGHRS and CDR2 YFSETQ. The length of the CDR3 is 14 residues. Supplemented by reference TRBV5-1 and TRBJ1-6, the full variable domain reads KAGVTQTPRYLIKTRGQQVTLSCSPISGHRSVSWYQQTPGQGLQFLFEYFSETQRNKGNFPGRFSGRQFSNSRSEMNVSTLELGDSALYLCASSPVGYNSPLHFGNGTRLTVT.

The rearrangement uses TRBV4-3 and TRBJ2-1; D is undetermined. CDR3 length: 15 amino acids. Per germline, CDR1 LGHNA and CDR2 YSLEER. The germline V and J ends were trimmed by 0 bases and 3 bases, with 9 bases remaining between them. The CDR3 is CASSQDPANYNEQFF. CDR3 sequence (DNA): TGCGCCAGCAGCCAAGATCCGGCGAACTACAATGAGCAGTTCTTC.

This chain uses TRBV9 with TRBJ2-7; D unclear. The CDR3 contains 16 residues. Trimming pared 0 bases from V and 1 base from J, leaving 14 bases between. Germline CDR1 reads SGDLS; CDR2 reads YYNGEE. This CDR3 is CASSVGSLAGSYEQYF. Written as DNA, the CDR3 is TGTGCCAGCAGCGTAGGGTCTTTGGCCGGATCCTACGAGCAGTACTTC.

The gene calls are TRBV18 and TRBJ2-3, with unresolved D. Trimming removed 3 bases at V and 3 bases at J, with 1 base between. CDR3 length: 11 amino acids. Germline lookup yields CDR1 KGHSH and CDR2 LQKENI. CDR3 in DNA: TGTGCCAGCTCACCGACAGATACGCAGTATTTT. Amino acids: CASSPTDTQYF.

This clone was observed once. The chain recombines TRBV5-1 with TRBJ1-1; D is uncertain. Per germline, CDR1 SGHRS and CDR2 YFSETQ. The length of the CDR3 is 13 residues. V was shortened by 0 bases and J by 5 bases, with 8 bases between the two germline ends. CDR3 protein: CASSLADRTEAFF. The CDR3 coding sequence is TGCGCCAGCAGCTTGGCAGATCGGACTGAAGCTTTCTTT.

This chain connects TRBV6-1 to TRBJ2-1; unclear D gene. The CDR3 runs to 15 residues. The V end lost 2 bases, the J end lost 0 bases, and 8 bases lay between the germline ends. CDR1 and CDR2 (germline): MNHNS, SASEGT. The CDR3, as DNA: TGTGCCAGCAGTGAACTACTGAGCTCCTACAATGAGCAGTTCTTC. As protein: CASSELLSSYNEQFF.

The chain joins TRBV14 to TRBJ1-2; the D gene is possibly TRBD1 (6 bases). Germline V gene sequence: CDR1 SGHDN, CDR2 FVKESK. This CDR3 has 13 amino acids. Trimming removed 6 bases from V and 4 bases from J, with 12 bases in between. The CDR3 reads CASSPGVSYGYTF. The CDR3, as DNA: TGTGCCAGCAGTCCAGGGGTGAGCTATGGCTACACCTTC.

V and J are TRBV28 and TRBJ2-3, with TRBD2 as a possible D gene (6 bases). The CDR3 totals 13 residues. CDR1 and CDR2 (germline): MDHEN, SYDVKM. Trimming took 6 bases from V and 7 from J, leaving 14 bases between them. This CDR3 reads CASSRGAPHTQYF. CDR3 sequence (DNA): TGTGCCAGCAGCCGCGGGGCTCCACATACGCAGTATTTT.

This chain uses TRBV5-1 with TRBJ1-6; TRBD1 aligns across 10 bases. J was trimmed by 8 bases and V by 4 bases; bases with no gene match: 6. Germline assignment: CDR1 SGHRS and CDR2 YFSETQ. This CDR3 has 15 residues. The CDR3: CASSRAGTGDSPLHF. The CDR3 coding sequence is TGCGCCAGCAGCCGTGCCGGGACAGGGGATTCACCCCTCCACTTT.

J is TRBJ1-2 and V is TRBV16, with D possibly matching TRBD1 (6 bases). Germline CDR1 and CDR2: KGHSY and FQNENV. The CDR3 contains 14 residues. With 4 bases removed from V and 8 bases from J, the gap between germline ends came to 17 bases. The CDR3 DNA sequence: TGTGCCAGCAGCCTCCAGACAGGAACGGAAGGCTACACCTTC. Translating gives CASSLQTGTEGYTF.

The gene calls are TRBV15 and TRBJ2-5; D gene uncertain. The germline V and J ends were trimmed by 1 base and 5 bases, with 11 bases remaining between them. The CDR3 contains 14 residues. The germline V gene has CDR1 LNHNV and CDR2 YYDKDF (reference sequence). CDR3 sequence (DNA): TGTGCCACCAGCAGAGGGAAGGTAGTGGAGACCCAGTACTTC. This codes for CATSRGKVVETQYF.

V gene TRBV28 combines with J gene TRBJ2-2, with a weak D call TRBD2 (5 bases). Germline loops: CDR1 MDHEN, CDR2 SYDVKM. The CDR3 has 19 residues. V dropped 2 bases and J dropped 2 bases, with 21 bases sitting between them. The CDR3 protein is CASSLGPGVQRLNTGELFF. The CDR3 DNA sequence: TGTGCCAGCAGTTTAGGTCCCGGGGTCCAGCGGTTAAACACCGGGGAGCTGTTTTTT.

The rearrangement links TRBV4-1 to TRBJ2-7; 12 nucleotides line up with TRBD1. V shed 4 bases and J 4 bases; nucleotides not matched to a gene: 2. CDR1 MGHRA and CDR2 YSYEKL come from the germline V gene. The CDR3 is made up of 14 amino acids. CDR3 DNA: TGCGCCAGCAGCCCGGGACAGGGGGCTTACGAGCAGTACTTC. This gives the protein CASSPGQGAYEQYF.

The chain joins TRBV6-1 to TRBJ1-4; TRBD1 matches at 8 bases. The CDR3 runs 15 residues. Germline V CDR1 and CDR2: MNHNS, SASEGT. The V gene end was trimmed by 6 bases and the J gene end by 0 bases; junction bases not matched to a gene: 3. In nucleotides, the CDR3 is TGTGCCAGCAGAGTACAGGGGGCAACTAATGAAAAACTGTTTTTT. It encodes CASRVQGATNEKLFF.

This chain connects TRBV7-9 to TRBJ1-4, with D perhaps matching TRBD1 (5 bases). V lost 3 bases, J lost 7 bases, and 12 bases lay in between. This CDR3 is built from 14 residues. Germline V gene data show CDR1 as SEHNR and CDR2 as FQNEAQ (reference sequence). The DNA of the CDR3 is TGTGCCAGCAGCTTTGGAGGGGAAGGTGAAAAACTGTTTTTT. This gives the protein CASSFGGEGEKLFF.

This chain connects TRBV9 to TRBJ2-1, with TRBD2 identical over 8 bases. CDR3 size: 14 residues. Unmatched junction bases numbered 8, after V lost 2 bases and J lost 10 bases. Germline lookup yields CDR1 SGDLS and CDR2 YYNGEE. The CDR3 loop is CASSVQTSDREQFF. In nucleotides, the CDR3 is TGTGCCAGCAGCGTTCAGACTAGCGATAGGGAGCAGTTCTTC.

This chain links TRBV5-8 with TRBJ2-7, with D maybe TRBD2 (7 bases). Germline CDR1 is SGHTS and CDR2 is YDEGEE. The CDR3 extends over 14 amino acids. V dropped 2 bases and J dropped 3 bases, with 12 bases sitting between them. CDR3 loop: CASSFRGAIYEQYF. CDR3 DNA sequence: TGTGCCAGCAGCTTTCGGGGGGCAATCTACGAGCAGTACTTC.

V gene TRBV27 combines with J gene TRBJ2-4; 11 bases agree with TRBD2. V dropped 3 bases and J dropped 8; count of bases not matched to a gene: 3. This CDR3 has 14 amino acids. The germline CDR1 and CDR2 sequences are MNHEY and SMNVEV (reference sequence). Here the CDR3 DNA reads TGTGCCAGCAGTTTTAGCGGGAGGGGGGACATTCAGTACTTC. This gives the protein CASSFSGRGDIQYF.

The chain joins TRBV21-1 to TRBJ2-7; TRBD2 was called by the table and not checked on the DNA. TRBV21-1 is a pseudogene. The CDR3 extends over 18 amino acids. CDR3 residues: CASSKNPSTSGRPYEQYF. In DNA, the CDR3 is TGTGCCAGCAGCAAAAACCCCTCGACTAGCGGGAGACCCTACGAGCAGTACTTC.

V usage is TRBV28 and J usage is TRBJ1-4; D is undetermined. Germline lookup yields CDR1 MDHEN and CDR2 SYDVKM. The CDR3 contains 10 residues. Here the CDR3 reads CATTGEKLFF. The CDR3 nucleotides are TGTGCTACGACGGGGGAAAAACTGTTTTTT.

The chain couples TRBV4-1 to TRBJ1-4; no clear D gene. The CDR3 extends over 15 amino acids. V lost 0 bases to trimming and J lost 6 bases, with 11 bases between them. Germline V CDR1 and CDR2: MGHRA, YSYEKL. The CDR3 DNA sequence: TGCGCCAGCAGCCAAGATTCGATCGGGGATGAAAAACTGTTTTTT. Amino acid sequence: CASSQDSIGDEKLFF.

The gene calls are TRBV4-1 and TRBJ1-2, with 7 positions matching TRBD1. V lost 1 base to trimming and J lost 4 bases; unmatched junction nucleotides: 6. The CDR3 extends over 15 amino acids. Looked up from germline, CDR1 is MGHRA and CDR2 is YSYEKL. CDR3 protein: CASSQAGQQRYGYTF. CDR3 sequence (DNA): TGCGCCAGCAGCCAAGCGGGACAGCAACGCTATGGCTACACCTTC.